This T cell receptor (beta chain) was documented in a study of OX40 agonist ivuxolimab in advanced cancers. Study conclusions and caveats: Expanded clones were, on average, more numerous among CD8+ T cells than CD4+.

Sequencing used immunoSEQ multiplex PCR; TCRdb keeps in-frame clones, though not all of them. In the table there are 90,000 to 100,000 clones, 75% to 90% of which are singletons. Germline V gene data show CDR1 as SGDLS and CDR2 as YYNGEE. The V end was cut by 4 bases, the J end by 4 bases, with 17 bases between. The CDR3 is made up of 15 amino acids. Autoimmune disease history or systemic immunosuppression disqualified patients. Concerning this clone: Its antigen is still unknown.

The specimen comprised CD4+ or CD8+ T cells sorted from blood, sampled in a trial of the OX40 agonist ivuxolimab. This TCR was sampled from an adult with an advanced solid tumor such as melanoma, head and neck, liver or kidney cancer. The J gene is TRBJ1-1, the V gene TRBV9; TRBD1 might be the D (5 bases). CDR3 region: CASSPPGGGSTEAFF. The CDR3 DNA follows: TGTGCCAGCAGCCCTCCTGGGGGGGGGAGCACTGAAGCTTTCTTT.